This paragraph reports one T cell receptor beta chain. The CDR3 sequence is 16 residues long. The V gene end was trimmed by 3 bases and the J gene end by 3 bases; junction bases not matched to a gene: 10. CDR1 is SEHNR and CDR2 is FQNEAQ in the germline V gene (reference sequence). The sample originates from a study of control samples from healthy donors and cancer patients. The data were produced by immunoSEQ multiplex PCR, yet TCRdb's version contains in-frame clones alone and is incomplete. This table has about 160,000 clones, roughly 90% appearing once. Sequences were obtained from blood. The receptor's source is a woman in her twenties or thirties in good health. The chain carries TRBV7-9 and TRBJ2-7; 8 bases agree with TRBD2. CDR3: CASSFGRDTFIYEQYF. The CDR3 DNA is TGTGCCAGCAGCTTCGGGAGGGACACTTTCATCTACGAGCAGTACTTC.